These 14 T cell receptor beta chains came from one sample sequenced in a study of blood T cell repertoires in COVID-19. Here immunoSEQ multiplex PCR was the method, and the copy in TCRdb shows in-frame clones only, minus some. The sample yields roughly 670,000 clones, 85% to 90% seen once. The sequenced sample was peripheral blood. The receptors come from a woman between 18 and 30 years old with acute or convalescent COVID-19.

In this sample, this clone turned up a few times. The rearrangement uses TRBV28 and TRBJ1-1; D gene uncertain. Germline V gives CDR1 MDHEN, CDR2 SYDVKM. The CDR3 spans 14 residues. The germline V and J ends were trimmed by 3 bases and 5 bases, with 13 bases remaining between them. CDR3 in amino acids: CASSLNVEWTEAFF. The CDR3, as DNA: TGTGCCAGCAGTTTGAATGTCGAGTGGACTGAAGCTTTCTTT.

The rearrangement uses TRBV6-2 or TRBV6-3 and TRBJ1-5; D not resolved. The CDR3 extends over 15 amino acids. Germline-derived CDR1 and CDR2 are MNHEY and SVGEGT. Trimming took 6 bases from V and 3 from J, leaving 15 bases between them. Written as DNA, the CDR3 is TGTGCCAGCAGCTCCGTGTCAGGCCTCAATCAGCCCCAGCATTTT. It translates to CASSSVSGLNQPQHF.

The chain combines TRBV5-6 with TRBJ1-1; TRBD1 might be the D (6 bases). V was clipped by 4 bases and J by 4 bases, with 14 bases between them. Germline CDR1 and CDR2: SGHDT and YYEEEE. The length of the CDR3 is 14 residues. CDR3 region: CASSVQGPGTEAFF. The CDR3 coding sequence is TGTGCCAGCAGCGTCCAGGGGCCTGGCACTGAAGCTTTCTTT.

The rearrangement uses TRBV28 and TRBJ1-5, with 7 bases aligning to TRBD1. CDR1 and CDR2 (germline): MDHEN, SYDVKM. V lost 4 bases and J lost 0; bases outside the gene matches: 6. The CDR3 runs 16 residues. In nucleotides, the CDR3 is TGTGCCAGCAGTTACGAACAGGGGAATAGCAATCAGCCCCAGCATTTT. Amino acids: CASSYEQGNSNQPQHF.

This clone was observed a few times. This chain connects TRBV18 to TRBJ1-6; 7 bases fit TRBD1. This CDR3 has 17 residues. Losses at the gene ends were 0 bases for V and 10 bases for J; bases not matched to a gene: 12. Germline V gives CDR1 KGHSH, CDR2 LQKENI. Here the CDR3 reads CASSPPNARQGGSPLHF. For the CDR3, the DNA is TGTGCCAGCTCACCACCGAACGCCAGACAGGGTGGATCACCCCTCCACTTT.

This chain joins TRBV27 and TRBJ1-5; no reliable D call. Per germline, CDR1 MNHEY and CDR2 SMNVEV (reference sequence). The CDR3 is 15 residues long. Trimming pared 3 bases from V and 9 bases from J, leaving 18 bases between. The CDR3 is CASSLSPSGKGPQHF. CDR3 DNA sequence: TGTGCCAGCAGTTTGTCACCCTCGGGGAAAGGGCCCCAGCATTTT.

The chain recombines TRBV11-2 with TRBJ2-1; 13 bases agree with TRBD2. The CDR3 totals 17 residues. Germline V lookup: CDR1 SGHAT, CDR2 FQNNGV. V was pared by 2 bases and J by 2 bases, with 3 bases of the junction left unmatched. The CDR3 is CASSLPGLAGPYNEQFF. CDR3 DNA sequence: TGTGCCAGCAGCTTACCGGGACTAGCGGGGCCCTACAATGAGCAGTTCTTC.

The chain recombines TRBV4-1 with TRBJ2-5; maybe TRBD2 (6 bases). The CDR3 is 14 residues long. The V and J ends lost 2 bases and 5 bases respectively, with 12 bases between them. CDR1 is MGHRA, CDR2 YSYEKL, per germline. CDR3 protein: CASSQPTRGETQYF. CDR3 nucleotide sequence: TGCGCCAGCAGCCAACCGACTAGGGGTGAGACCCAGTACTTC.

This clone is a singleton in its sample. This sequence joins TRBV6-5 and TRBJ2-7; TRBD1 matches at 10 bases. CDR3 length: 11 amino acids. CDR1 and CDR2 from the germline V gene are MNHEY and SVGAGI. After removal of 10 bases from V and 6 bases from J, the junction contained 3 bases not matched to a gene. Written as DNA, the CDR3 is TGTGCCATCCGGGACAGGGGCGAGCAGTACTTC. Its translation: CAIRDRGEQYF.

For the CDR3, the DNA is TGCAGCGTTGGGCCCTACGAGCAGTACTTC. Amino acid sequence: CSVGPYEQYF. The chain employs TRBV29-1 and TRBJ2-7; D is unclear. V was trimmed by 4 bases and J by 2 bases, leaving 3 bases between them. The CDR3 has 10 amino acids. The germline gives CDR1 SQVTM, CDR2 ANQGSEA.

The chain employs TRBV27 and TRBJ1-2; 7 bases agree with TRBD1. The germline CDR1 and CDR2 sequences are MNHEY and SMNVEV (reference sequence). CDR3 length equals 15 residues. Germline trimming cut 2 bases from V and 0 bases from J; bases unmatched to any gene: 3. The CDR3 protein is CASSLQGGPNYGYTF. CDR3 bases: TGTGCCAGCAGTTTACAGGGGGGACCTAACTATGGCTACACCTTC.

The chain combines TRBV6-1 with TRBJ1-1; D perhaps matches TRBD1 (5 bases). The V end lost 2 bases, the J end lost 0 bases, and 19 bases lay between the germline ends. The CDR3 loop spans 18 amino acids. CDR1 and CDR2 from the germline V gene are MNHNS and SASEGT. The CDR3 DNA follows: TGTGCCAGCAGTGAATCACGGACGGGGGAGATCATGAACACTGAAGCTTTCTTT. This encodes CASSESRTGEIMNTEAFF.

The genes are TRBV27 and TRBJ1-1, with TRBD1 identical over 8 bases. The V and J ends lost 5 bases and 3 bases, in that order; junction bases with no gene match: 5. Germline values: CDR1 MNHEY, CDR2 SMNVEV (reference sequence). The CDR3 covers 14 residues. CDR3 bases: TGTGCCAGCAGTCCCCAGGGGGCATACACTGAAGCTTTCTTT. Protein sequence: CASSPQGAYTEAFF.

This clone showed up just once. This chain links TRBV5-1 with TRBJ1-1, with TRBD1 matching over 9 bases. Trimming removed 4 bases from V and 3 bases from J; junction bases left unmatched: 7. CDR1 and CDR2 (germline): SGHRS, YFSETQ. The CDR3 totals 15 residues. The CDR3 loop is CASSLTGGWDTEAFF. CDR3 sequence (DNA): TGCGCCAGCAGCCTCACAGGGGGCTGGGACACTGAAGCTTTCTTT.